The rows below give T cell receptor beta chains drawn from one sample of a study of blood T cell repertoires in COVID-19. Some clones are missing from TCRdb's copy, which holds only in-frame ones; the method was immunoSEQ multiplex PCR. The sample shows some 180,000 clones, 70% to 90% of them seen only once. What was sequenced was peripheral blood. The receptors here all came from a man between 45 and 60 years old with COVID-19, enrolled during active disease. The CDR3 runs from the conserved cysteine through the conserved F or W.

>TRBV7-9
CASSELAGAQETQYF
>TRBV6-6
CASSYGGAAVDTEAFF
>TRBV9
CASSVDGQGRPPLHF
>TRBV5-4
CASSLGQGVMNTEAFF
>TRBV2
CASRLQGYGELFF
>TRBV28
CASSLLGGWRGYTF
>TRBV27
CASRERTQLDASTDTQYF
>TRBV5-6
CASSALAGGDTGELFF
>TRBV25-1
CASSGPGAGFNIQYF
>TRBV29-1
CSVELPGGANNEQFF
>TRBV3-1/TRBV3-2
CASSQGRGGRWDRVYRYGYTF
>TRBV30
CAWSSGTTNEKLFF
>TRBV5-4
CASSFRTGYQETQYF
>TRBV2
CASSEGPGLAPNTGELFF
>TRBV6-5
CASSYTRNQPQHF
>TRBV9
CASSVGSGGPEQYF
>TRBV6-6
CASSRSGDYLDSYEQYF
>TRBV9
CASSELAGGLKQFF
>TRBV7-6
CASSQVTGGLAGYTF
>TRBV30
CAWSAKGQLAKNIQYF